The 23 T cell receptor beta chains listed next were all sequenced from one sample in a study of T-cell reconstitution after alpha-beta-depleted transplantation in children. Preparation of the TCRbeta library was carried out with unique molecular identifiers. One entry per CDR3 protein, called by TCRdb with MiXCR from the PCR reads. The data contain 500,000 or so distinct CDR3 sequences, roughly an eighth of them singletons. The material sequenced was PBMCs, mostly from graft donor cells, taken 180 days after TCRalphabeta/CD19-depleted stem cell transplant. The receptors shown here come from a female patient aged 2-9 years who had a stem cell transplant for aplastic anemia, so the T cells may come from the graft donor.

This chain joins TRBV9 and TRBJ2-2, with TRBD1 as a possible D gene (6 bases). The V end lost 5 bases, the J end lost 2 bases, and 13 bases lay between the germline ends. There are 15 residues in the CDR3. From germline, CDR1 is SGDLS and CDR2 YYNGEE. CDR3 nucleotides: TGTGCCAGCAGTGAATCGGACAGTAACACCGGGGAGCTGTTTTTT. This gives the protein CASSESDSNTGELFF.

This clonotype has a handful of counts. J is TRBJ2-5 and V is TRBV6-1, with D perhaps matching TRBD1 or TRBD2 (5 bases each). Trimming pared 6 bases from V and 5 bases from J, leaving 22 bases between. From germline, CDR1 is MNHNS and CDR2 SASEGT. The CDR3 runs to 16 residues. CDR3 sequence: CASSERGGAAGETQYF. The CDR3 DNA reads TGTGCCAGCAGCGAACGGGGTGGGGCCGCCGGGGAGACCCAGTACTTC.

The chain combines TRBV29-1 with TRBJ2-3, with D possibly being TRBD2 (5 bases). CDR1 is SQVTM and CDR2 is ANQGSEA in the germline V gene. The V and J ends lost 4 bases and 9 bases respectively, with 17 bases between them. The CDR3 loop spans 13 amino acids. The CDR3 sequence: CSVVGPPGSTQYF. CDR3 bases: TGCAGCGTTGTCGGGCCCCCGGGATCCACGCAGTATTTT.

This clonotype appeared many times. The chain couples TRBV20-1 to TRBJ1-5; TRBD1 might be the D (5 bases). Germline CDR1 is DFQATT and CDR2 is SNEGSKA (reference sequence). This CDR3 comprises 13 residues. V was cut by 3 bases and J by 2 bases, with 8 bases left in between. The CDR3 reads CSARGGGNQPQHF. In DNA form, the CDR3 reads TGCAGTGCTAGGGGGGGGGGCAATCAGCCCCAGCATTTT.

The V gene is TRBV5-6, the J gene TRBJ2-7; tentatively, D is TRBD1 (5 bases). The V gene's germline CDR1 is SGHDT and CDR2 YYEEEE. The CDR3 extends over 15 amino acids. Trimming stripped 6 bases from V and 7 bases from J, with 23 bases between. The CDR3 region has the DNA TGTGCCAGCACCCTATCCGGACACGGAATATGGGAGCAGTACGTC. Protein: CASTLSGHGIWEQYV.

Ten or more counts support this clonotype. The chain recombines TRBV4-3 with TRBJ2-2, with D unclear. Germline CDR1 LGHNA, CDR2 YSLEER. Trimming took 0 bases from V and 6 from J, leaving 14 bases between them. The CDR3 is 16 amino acids. The CDR3 reads CASSQDLEPDPGELFF. The CDR3 DNA sequence: TGCGCCAGCAGCCAAGATCTGGAGCCGGACCCCGGGGAGCTGTTTTTT.

The V gene is TRBV4-1, the J gene TRBJ1-1; D gene unclear. V lost 0 bases and J 1 base, leaving 12 bases between the germline ends. CDR1 and CDR2 from the germline V gene are MGHRA and YSYEKL. This CDR3 contains 16 residues. For the CDR3, the DNA is TGCGCCAGCAGCCAAGATCTTCATGACAAGAACACTGAAGCTTTCTTT. It specifies CASSQDLHDKNTEAFF.

The chain recombines TRBV11-2 with TRBJ1-1, with D possibly TRBD1 on 5 matching bases. Trimming left V 5 bases short and J 6 bases short, with 19 bases between. The germline V gene encodes CDR1 SGHAT and CDR2 FQNNGV. The CDR3 contains 15 residues. The CDR3 loop reads CASSPGSRDRAEAFF. For the CDR3, the DNA is TGTGCCAGCAGCCCCGGGAGCAGGGATAGGGCTGAAGCTTTCTTT. The variable domain in full, with the rest retrieved from reference TRBV11-2 and TRBJ1-1, is EAGVAQSPRYKIIEKRQSVAFWCNPISGHATLYWYQQILGQGPKLLIQFQNNGVVDDSQLPKDRFSAERLKGVDSTLKIQPAKLEDSAVYLCASSPGSRDRAEAFFGQGTRLTVV.

This clonotype has a handful of counts. J is TRBJ2-1 and V is TRBV7-8; the match to TRBD1 covers 10 bases. This CDR3 has 14 amino acids. CDR1 SGHVS and CDR2 FQNEAQ come from the germline V gene. The trim removed 5 bases at V and 7 bases at J, leaving 5 bases unmatched. CDR3 DNA: TGTGCCAGCAGCACCGGGACAGGGGCGAATGAGCAGTTCTTC. Protein sequence: CASSTGTGANEQFF.

In its sample, this clonotype was seen a few times. J is TRBJ1-5 and V is TRBV21-1. TRBV21-1 is listed as a pseudogene. There are 14 residues in the CDR3. CDR3 nucleotides: TGTGCCAGCAGTGCGGCAGGGCGGGATCAGCCCCAGCATTTT. Protein: CASSAAGRDQPQHF.

This clonotype was detected a few times. V and J are TRBV7-2 and TRBJ2-7; 8 nucleotides line up with TRBD1. This CDR3 comprises 15 residues. The J segment lost 5 bases and the V segment lost 1 base, leaving 7 bases of the junction unmatched. Germline V gives CDR1 SGHTA, CDR2 FQGNSA. The CDR3 nucleotides read TGTGCCAGCAGCTTAGGTGGCAGGGGGCTCGACGAGCAGTACTTC. It encodes CASSLGGRGLDEQYF. Supplemented by reference TRBV7-2 and TRBJ2-7, the full variable domain reads GAGVSQSPSNKVTEKGKDVELRCDPISGHTALYWYRQSLGQGLEFLIYFQGNSAPDKSGLPSDRFSAERTGGSVSTLTIQRTQQEDSAVYLCASSLGGRGLDEQYFGPGTRLTVT.

V and J are TRBV5-1 and TRBJ2-7; D might be TRBD2 (6 bases). Trimming removed 0 bases from V and 4 bases from J, with 14 bases in between. Germline V gene data show CDR1 as SGHRS and CDR2 as YFSETQ. This CDR3 region has 15 residues. CDR3: CASSLGMREPYEQYF. For the CDR3, the DNA is TGCGCCAGCAGCTTGGGGATGCGGGAACCATACGAGCAGTACTTC.

The chain joins TRBV27 to TRBJ2-1; D perhaps matches TRBD1 (5 bases). The CDR3 spans 16 residues. The V gene lost 7 bases and the J gene lost 3 bases, with 19 bases spanning the gap. The V gene's germline CDR1 is MNHEY and CDR2 SMNVEV (reference sequence). For the CDR3, the DNA is TGTGCCAGCACCAAATTACAGGTTCGTGGCTACAATGAGCAGTTCTTC. Its protein is CASTKLQVRGYNEQFF.

This clonotype was observed at least ten times. The chain has TRBV5-1 and TRBJ1-1; TRBD1 is a possible D gene (5 bases). Germline-derived CDR1 and CDR2 are SGHRS and YFSETQ. V lost 4 bases and J lost 8, with 12 bases in between. The CDR3 extends over 12 amino acids. CDR3 sequence reads: CASSNPGTEAFF. The CDR3 DNA sequence: TGCGCCAGCAGCAACCCCGGGACGGAAGCTTTCTTT.

This clonotype occurred many times. The V call is TRBV20-1, the J call TRBJ2-7; 11 nucleotides agree with TRBD1. V was pared by 3 bases and J by 1 base, with 5 bases of the junction left unmatched. Germline V gene sequence: CDR1 DFQATT, CDR2 SNEGSKA (reference sequence). The CDR3 totals 15 residues. The CDR3 sequence: CSARGTGGGSYEQYV. The CDR3 coding sequence is TGCAGTGCTAGGGGGACAGGGGGGGGATCCTACGAGCAGTACGTC.

This clonotype was seen a few times. The chain is built from TRBV19 and TRBJ1-3; D unresolved. Trimming left V 6 bases short and J 0 bases short, with 6 bases between. Germline loops: CDR1 LNHDA, CDR2 SQIVND (reference sequence). The CDR3 is 13 residues long. CDR3 loop: CASREFSGNTIYF. The CDR3 DNA is TGTGCCAGTAGGGAGTTCTCTGGAAACACCATATATTTT.

This clonotype was counted at least ten times. The chain combines TRBV7-2 with TRBJ2-4, with 8 bases fitting TRBD1. Germline values: CDR1 SGHTA, CDR2 FQGNSA. The CDR3 extends over 14 amino acids. With V trimmed by 2 bases and J by 7 bases, 4 bases remained unmatched. The CDR3 DNA reads as TGTGCCAGCAGCTTACAGGGGGCAGGGAACATTCAGTACTTC. Encoded protein: CASSLQGAGNIQYF.

V and J are TRBV19 and TRBJ1-1; D uncertain. CDR3 size: 13 residues. Trimming left V 3 bases short and J 0 bases short, with 5 bases between. CDR1 and CDR2 (germline): LNHDA, SQIVND (reference sequence). The CDR3 protein is CASSIVLNTEAFF. CDR3 nucleotide sequence: TGTGCCAGTAGTATTGTCCTGAACACTGAAGCTTTCTTT.

The table lists this clonotype with a few counts. V usage is TRBV6-2 or TRBV6-3 and J usage is TRBJ2-7; 8 bases are shared with TRBD2. CDR1 and CDR2 (germline): MNHEY, SVGEGT. The CDR3 sequence is 15 residues long. V gave up 6 bases and J gave up 2 bases; unmatched junction bases: 9. CDR3 sequence (DNA): TGTGCCAGCAGGAACACTTCAGCGGGAGCCTACGAGCAGTACTTC. Translation: CASRNTSAGAYEQYF.

The chain employs TRBV12-3 or TRBV12-4 and TRBJ2-1, with D uncertain. The CDR3 spans 14 residues. V gave up 5 bases and J gave up 5 bases, with 13 bases separating them. DNA of the CDR3: TGTGCCAGCAGTCGGGCAACACGGAACAATGAGCAGTTCTTC. Translation gives CASSRATRNNEQFF.

This clonotype came up a few times. J is TRBJ2-1 and V is TRBV5-1; TRBD1 matches 7 bases. J lost 5 bases, V lost 3 bases, and 8 bases had no gene match. Germline V CDR1 and CDR2: SGHRS, YFSETQ. The CDR3 consists of 15 residues. The CDR3 coding sequence is TGCGCCAGCAGCTCCCCTTTAGGGACAGACAATGAGCAGTTCTTC. Protein product: CASSSPLGTDNEQFF. Combining the CDR3 with reference TRBV5-1 and TRBJ2-1 gives the whole variable domain KAGVTQTPRYLIKTRGQQVTLSCSPISGHRSVSWYQQTPGQGLQFLFEYFSETQRNKGNFPGRFSGRQFSNSRSEMNVSTLELGDSALYLCASSSPLGTDNEQFFGPGTRLTVL.

The chain carries TRBV14 and TRBJ2-5; D possibly uses TRBD1 or TRBD2 (5 bases each). This CDR3 spans 16 amino acids. V gave up 4 bases and J gave up 1 base, with 16 bases separating them. Germline V CDR1 and CDR2: SGHDN, FVKESK. The CDR3, as DNA: TGTGCCAGCAGCCCACTTACCGGGACGGTCCAAGAGACCCAGTACTTC. Protein: CASSPLTGTVQETQYF. Variable domain in full (rest from reference TRBV14 and TRBJ2-5): EAGVTQFPSHSVIEKGQTVTLRCDPISGHDNLYWYRRVMGKEIKFLLHFVKESKQDESGMPNNRFLAERTGGTYSTLKVQPAELEDSGVYFCASSPLTGTVQETQYFGPGTRLLVL.

This clonotype was picked up a small number of times. The chain couples TRBV20-1 to TRBJ2-7; 8 bases agree with TRBD2. The CDR3 extends over 15 amino acids. Germline assignment: CDR1 DFQATT and CDR2 SNEGSKA (reference sequence). Trimming removed 6 bases from V and 4 bases from J; junction bases left unmatched: 14. The CDR3 nucleotides are TGCAGTGCCATAGTCCTCAGAGCTAGCGGGTACGAGCAGTACTTC. This gives the protein CSAIVLRASGYEQYF.